This T cell receptor (beta chain) was observed in a study of cytomegalovirus exposure and HLA in healthy donors. Study-wide results and caveats: More than 15,000 TCR beta sequences were associated with HLA alleles at 0.05 false discovery rate in a later analysis.

Of note for this clone: Its antigen remains unknown.

The study ran its PCR with 60 Vbeta and 13 Jbeta primers. Using immunoSEQ multiplex PCR, the repertoire was profiled, and TCRdb retains in-frame clones only, with some absent. The sample has 150,000 to 200,000 clones; roughly 84% are singletons. V shed 1 base and J shed 3 bases, with 14 bases lying between them. CDR3 size: 16 residues. The germline V gene has CDR1 SGHKS and CDR2 YYEKEE (reference sequence). This rearrangement joins TRBV5-5 to TRBJ1-3; D gene ambiguous. The source is a woman between 18 and 30 years old in good health and CMV-seronegative. Sequencing used PBMCs. CDR3: CASSLFHTVYGNTIYF. CDR3 nucleotide sequence: TGTGCCAGCAGCTTGTTCCACACAGTGTATGGAAACACCATATATTTT.